This T cell receptor beta chain is from a study of Graves' ophthalmopathy and Graves' hyperthyroidism. Study overall: Peripheral blood sampling preceded any treatment and occurred at initial diagnosis.

For donors with ophthalmopathy, the disease showed moderate-to-severe activity, reached CAS ≥3 and NOSPECS ≥4, and had lasted under 3 months. Each diagnosis was determined on the basis of clinical symptoms, serum thyroxine, TRAb, thyroid ultrasound and orbital computed tomography. Fresh peripheral blood (approximately 10 ml) yielded the PBMCs. Amplification from RNA transcripts yielded the TCR beta CDR3 regions. Following a first-round RT-PCR that used HTBI primers, a second-round multiplex PCR was carried out. TCRdb used MiXCR to reprocess the multiplex PCR reads, holding one entry per CDR3 protein. This sample has 300,000 to 400,000 distinct CDR3 sequences, with under 20% found just once. With 6 bases clipped from V and 2 bases from J, the junction kept 4 bases outside the gene matches. Germline values: CDR1 SQVTM, CDR2 ANQGSEA. The CDR3 runs 13 residues.

The clonotype comes from an adult man with Graves' ophthalmopathy. The chain links TRBV29-1 to TRBJ1-2, with 9 bases aligning to TRBD1. Source material: peripheral blood. CDR3 bases: TGCAGCGTCCCGGGGACAGGGAACTATGGCTACACCTTC. Its protein product is CSVPGTGNYGYTF.